The entry that follows covers one TCR beta chain sequence. This entry is derived from a study of T cell responses to AZD1222 COVID-19 vaccine. Between the trimmed V and J ends, which lost 4 bases and 5 bases, there was a span of 16 bases. The CDR3 totals 14 residues. The V gene's germline CDR1 is SGHDT and CDR2 YYEEEE. Some clones are missing from TCRdb's copy, which holds only in-frame ones; the method was immunoSEQ multiplex PCR. In the table there are about 140,000 clones, more than 85% of which are singletons. The material was peripheral blood, obtained on day 0 of AZD1222 vaccination. The sequence was collected from an adult in good health. The chain links TRBV5-6 to TRBJ2-7, with D possibly TRBD2 on 6 matching bases. The CDR3 DNA is TGTGCCAGCAGCAGACGACTAGACTATAACGAGCAGTACTTC. It translates to CASSRRLDYNEQYF. Looking up the rest from reference TRBV5-6 and TRBJ2-7 gives the full variable domain: DAGVTQSPTHLIKTRGQQVTLRCSPKSGHDTVSWYQQALGQGPQFIFQYYEEEERQRGNFPDRFSGHQFPNYSSELNVNALLLGDSALYLCASSRRLDYNEQYFGPGTRLTVT.